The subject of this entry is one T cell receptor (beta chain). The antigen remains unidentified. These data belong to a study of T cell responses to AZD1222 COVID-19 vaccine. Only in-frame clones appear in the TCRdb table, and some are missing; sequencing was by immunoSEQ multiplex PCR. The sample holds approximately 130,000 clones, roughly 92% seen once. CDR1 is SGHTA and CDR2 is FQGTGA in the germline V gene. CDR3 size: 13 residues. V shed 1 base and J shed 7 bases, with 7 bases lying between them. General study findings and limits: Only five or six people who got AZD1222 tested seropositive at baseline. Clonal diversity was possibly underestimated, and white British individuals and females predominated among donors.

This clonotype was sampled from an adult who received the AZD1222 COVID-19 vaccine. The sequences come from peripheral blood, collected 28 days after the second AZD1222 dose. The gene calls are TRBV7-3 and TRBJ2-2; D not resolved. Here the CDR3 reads CASSLRGSGELFF. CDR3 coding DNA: TGTGCCAGCAGCTTAAGAGGTAGCGGGGAGCTGTTTTTT.